These T cell receptor beta chains were read from a single sample in a study of immune characterization of retroperitoneal liposarcoma. One entry per CDR3 protein, called by TCRdb with MiXCR from the PCR reads. This table has about 10,000 distinct CDR3 sequences, about 29% appearing once. The sample taken for sequencing was tumor tissue. These receptors all come from a male donor with retroperitoneal liposarcoma. The CDR3 runs from the conserved cysteine through the conserved F or W. D genes are given only for firm matches. A clone size is listed for some rows: how often the clone was seen (once, few, many), or a class if it is expanded.

length: 15
size: -
D: -
V: TRBV4-1
J: TRBJ1-1
CDR3: CASSQDLEGRTEAFF
DNA: TGCGCCAGCAGCCAAGACCTGGAAGGGCGGACTGAAGCTTTCTTT

length: 12
size: once
D: -
V: TRBV12-3/TRBV12-4
J: TRBJ2-1
CDR3: CASSLTVYEQFF
DNA: TGTGCCAGCAGTTTGACAGTCTACGAGCAGTTCTTC

length: 13
size: -
D: -
V: TRBV11-2
J: TRBJ2-1
CDR3: CASSSDGADEQFF
DNA: TGTGCCAGCAGCTCGGACGGCGCAGACGAGCAGTTCTTC

length: 14
size: -
D: -
V: TRBV6-6
J: TRBJ2-1
CDR3: CASSYYGPRGEQFF
DNA: TGTGCCAGCAGTTATTATGGCCCACGGGGAGAGCAGTTCTTC

length: 12
size: -
D: -
V: TRBV15
J: TRBJ2-7
CDR3: CATSLDWYEQYF
DNA: TGTGCCACCAGCTTAGACTGGTACGAGCAGTACTTC

length: 14
size: few
D: -
V: TRBV27
J: TRBJ2-5
CDR3: CASSSGDTTETQYF
DNA: TGTGCCAGCAGCTCGGGGGACACTACAGAGACCCAGTACTTC

length: 13
size: -
D: -
V: TRBV7-4
J: TRBJ1-5
CDR3: CASSFSSNQPQHF
DNA: TGTGCCAGCAGCTTCTCAAGCAATCAGCCCCAGCATTTT

length: 13
size: many
D: -
V: TRBV10-1
J: TRBJ2-1
CDR3: CASSDRSYNEQFF
DNA: TGCGCCAGCAGTGACAGGTCCTACAATGAGCAGTTCTTC

length: 14
size: -
D: -
V: TRBV10-3
J: TRBJ1-1
CDR3: CAISERPGDTEAFF
DNA: TGTGCCATCAGTGAGAGACCAGGGGACACTGAAGCTTTCTTT

length: 15
size: -
D: TRBD2
V: TRBV7-8
J: TRBJ2-7
CDR3: CASRGVSGDPYEQYF
DNA: TGTGCCAGCAGGGGGGTTAGCGGGGACCCCTACGAGCAGTACTTC

length: 14
size: -
D: -
V: TRBV24-1
J: TRBJ2-1
CDR3: CATSGPAALGEQFF
DNA: TGTGCCACCAGTGGTCCAGCGGCCTTAGGTGAGCAGTTCTTC

length: 13
size: -
D: -
V: TRBV7-6
J: TRBJ2-5
CDR3: CASSTPGLETQYF
DNA: TGTGCCAGCAGCACGCCAGGGTTGGAGACCCAGTACTTC

length: 13
size: -
D: -
V: TRBV6-1
J: TRBJ1-2
CDR3: CASGAQGLSGYTF
DNA: TGTGCCAGCGGTGCGCAGGGGTTAAGTGGCTACACCTTC

length: 19
size: many
D: TRBD2
V: TRBV12-5
J: TRBJ2-6
CDR3: CASGLRHGTRSSGANVLTF
DNA: TGTGCTAGTGGTTTGAGACACGGGACTAGGTCCTCTGGGGCCAACGTCCTGACTTTC

length: 16
size: -
D: TRBD1
V: TRBV6-1
J: TRBJ2-3
CDR3: CASTTIGTGGTDTQYF
DNA: TGTGCCAGCACCACCATCGGGACAGGGGGTACAGATACGCAGTATTTT

length: 15
size: medium-sized
D: TRBD2
V: TRBV12-3/TRBV12-4
J: TRBJ2-1
CDR3: CASSSERGGGDEQFF
DNA: TGTGCCAGCAGTTCCGAGCGGGGGGGGGGCGATGAGCAGTTCTTC

length: 11
size: few
D: -
V: TRBV11-1
J: TRBJ2-3
CDR3: CASSYTDTQYF
DNA: TGTGCCAGCAGCTACACAGATACGCAGTATTTT

length: 15
size: many
D: -
V: TRBV6-6
J: TRBJ2-7
CDR3: CASSYDPGRRYEQYF
DNA: TGTGCCAGCAGTTACGACCCGGGACGGCGCTACGAGCAGTACTTC

length: 15
size: few
D: -
V: TRBV10-1
J: TRBJ2-7
CDR3: CASRTFWTARGEQYF
DNA: TGCGCCAGCAGGACATTCTGGACAGCCCGGGGAGAGCAGTACTTC

length: 13
size: -
D: -
V: TRBV4-1
J: TRBJ1-4
CDR3: CASSQRVDEKLFF
DNA: TGCGCCAGCAGCCAAAGGGTCGATGAAAAACTGTTTTTT

length: 18
size: many
D: TRBD1
V: TRBV12-3/TRBV12-4
J: TRBJ1-1
CDR3: CASSGIQGGNERYTEAFF
DNA: TGTGCCAGCAGTGGGATTCAGGGGGGAAATGAGAGGTACACTGAAGCTTTCTTT

length: 14
size: -
D: -
V: TRBV4-1
J: TRBJ2-7
CDR3: CASSQDRGAYEQYF
DNA: TGCGCCAGCAGCCAAGATCGCGGAGCCTACGAGCAGTACTTC

length: 13
size: medium-sized
D: -
V: TRBV6-1
J: TRBJ2-1
CDR3: CANRQYPQETQFF
DNA: TGTGCCAACCGACAGTACCCACAAGAGACCCAGTTCTTC

length: 15
size: -
D: -
V: TRBV6-8
J: TRBJ2-1
CDR3: CASRPIGQRSYEQFF
DNA: TGTGCCAGCAGGCCGATCGGACAGAGATCCTACGAGCAGTTCTTC

length: 12
size: -
D: -
V: TRBV6-2/TRBV6-3
J: TRBJ2-7
CDR3: CASSYRPYEQYF
DNA: TGTGCCAGCAGTTACCGCCCCTACGAGCAGTACTTC

length: 11
size: few
D: -
V: TRBV6-2/TRBV6-3
J: TRBJ1-1
CDR3: CASSYSGEAFF
DNA: TGTGCCAGCAGTTACTCCGGTGAAGCTTTCTTT

length: 13
size: few
D: -
V: TRBV6-8
J: TRBJ2-7
CDR3: CASSYSDSYEQYF
DNA: TGTGCCAGCAGTTACTCGGACAGCTACGAGCAGTACTTC

length: 15
size: many
D: TRBD2
V: TRBV6-1
J: TRBJ2-3
CDR3: CASSGTSGGADTQYF
DNA: TGTGCCAGCAGTGGGACTAGCGGGGGGGCAGATACGCAGTATTTT

length: 12
size: -
D: -
V: TRBV6-1
J: TRBJ2-1
CDR3: CASTGLENIQFF
DNA: TGTGCCAGCACGGGGCTGGAAAACATTCAGTTCTTC

length: 14
size: once
D: -
V: TRBV11-3
J: TRBJ2-7
CDR3: CASSSRAPYNEQYF
DNA: TGTGCCAGCAGCTCCAGGGCCCCATACAATGAGCAGTACTTC

length: 16
size: many
D: -
V: TRBV6-4
J: TRBJ2-7
CDR3: CASSDSTGTPPNEQYF
DNA: TGTGCCAGCAGTGACTCAACCGGGACTCCCCCCAATGAGCAGTACTTC

length: 15
size: -
D: -
V: TRBV7-6
J: TRBJ2-1
CDR3: CASSLARQGRETQFF
DNA: TGTGCCAGCAGCTTAGCGAGGCAGGGGCGGGAGACCCAGTTCTTC

length: 13
size: -
D: TRBD2
V: TRBV6-1
J: TRBJ2-1
CDR3: CASQLARYNEQFF
DNA: TGTGCCAGCCAACTAGCGCGGTACAATGAGCAGTTCTTC

length: 14
size: -
D: -
V: TRBV7-3
J: TRBJ2-3
CDR3: CASSLLGETDTQYF
DNA: TGTGCCAGCAGCTTACTGGGTGAGACAGATACGCAGTATTTT

length: 14
size: many
D: -
V: TRBV6-1
J: TRBJ2-3
CDR3: CASSPFFVTDTQYF
DNA: TGTGCCAGCAGCCCCTTTTTCGTCACAGATACGCAGTATTTT

length: 13
size: -
D: -
V: TRBV12-3/TRBV12-4
J: TRBJ2-5
CDR3: CASSLKGQETQYF
DNA: TGTGCCAGCAGTTTAAAGGGCCAAGAGACCCAGTACTTC

length: 16
size: -
D: TRBD2
V: TRBV27
J: TRBJ2-3
CDR3: CASSSRTSGATDTQYF
DNA: TGTGCCAGCAGCTCTCGAACTAGCGGGGCGACAGATACGCAGTATTTT

length: 16
size: few
D: TRBD2
V: TRBV6-1
J: TRBJ2-7
CDR3: CASSDGLAGRSYEQYF
DNA: TGTGCCAGCAGTGACGGACTAGCGGGACGCTCCTACGAGCAGTACTTC

length: 16
size: few
D: TRBD2
V: TRBV6-1
J: TRBJ2-1
CDR3: CASRQIAGEIQETQFF
DNA: TGTGCCAGCAGACAAATAGCGGGAGAGATCCAAGAGACCCAGTTCTTC

length: 12
size: medium-sized
D: -
V: TRBV27
J: TRBJ2-5
CDR3: CASSFVGETQYF
DNA: TGTGCCAGCAGTTTCGTAGGAGAGACCCAGTACTTC

length: 16
size: many
D: -
V: TRBV6-1
J: TRBJ1-2
CDR3: CASSEGGAGTPYGYTF
DNA: TGTGCCAGCAGTGAAGGGGGGGCAGGGACACCATATGGCTACACCTTC

length: 16
size: medium-sized
D: TRBD2
V: TRBV7-8
J: TRBJ2-7
CDR3: CASSLAASGGIYEQYF
DNA: TGTGCCAGCAGCTTAGCGGCTAGCGGGGGGATCTACGAGCAGTACTTC

length: 14
size: few
D: -
V: TRBV6-1
J: TRBJ2-1
CDR3: CASSSHGVSYEQFF
DNA: TGTGCCAGCAGTTCCCATGGAGTCTCCTACGAGCAGTTCTTC

length: 15
size: few
D: -
V: TRBV7-8
J: TRBJ1-2
CDR3: CASSLGRETNYGYTF
DNA: TGTGCCAGCAGCTTAGGGAGGGAGACCAACTATGGCTACACCTTC

length: 13
size: many
D: -
V: TRBV6-1
J: TRBJ2-1
CDR3: CASSVSGLNEQFF
DNA: TGTGCCAGCAGTGTTTCAGGTCTTAATGAGCAGTTCTTC

length: 16
size: many
D: TRBD1
V: TRBV11-2
J: TRBJ2-4
CDR3: CASSLRTGLGENIQYF
DNA: TGTGCCAGCAGCTTAAGGACAGGGCTGGGCGAAAACATTCAGTACTTC

length: 16
size: -
D: TRBD2
V: TRBV7-2
J: TRBJ2-1
CDR3: CASSPGGSGRAGEQFF
DNA: TGTGCCAGCAGCCCGGGGGGTAGCGGGAGGGCAGGTGAGCAGTTCTTC

length: 11
size: many
D: -
V: TRBV6-6
J: TRBJ2-1
CDR3: CASSYGPLRFF
DNA: TGTGCCAGCAGTTACGGGCCACTGAGGTTCTTC

length: 17
size: -
D: TRBD2
V: TRBV4-1
J: TRBJ2-1
CDR3: CASSQGLAGGGAETQFF
DNA: TGTGCCAGCAGCCAGGGTTTAGCGGGAGGGGGAGCGGAGACCCAGTTCTTC

length: 14
size: many
D: -
V: TRBV7-6
J: TRBJ2-3
CDR3: CASSLIGATDTQYF
DNA: TGTGCCAGCAGCTTAATCGGAGCCACAGATACGCAGTATTTT

length: 13
size: -
D: -
V: TRBV7-2
J: TRBJ1-1
CDR3: CASSLYENTEAFF
DNA: TGTGCCAGCAGCTTATATGAGAACACTGAAGCTTTCTTT

length: 15
size: few
D: -
V: TRBV12-3/TRBV12-4
J: TRBJ2-2
CDR3: CASSLRLVGAGELFF
DNA: TGTGCCAGCAGTTTAAGGCTAGTCGGGGCCGGGGAGCTGTTTTTT

length: 15
size: medium-sized
D: TRBD2
V: TRBV7-2
J: TRBJ2-7
CDR3: CASSRTSGAYNEQYF
DNA: TGTGCCAGCAGCCGGACTAGCGGCGCCTACAATGAGCAGTACTTC

length: 15
size: few
D: -
V: TRBV7-2
J: TRBJ2-4
CDR3: CASSLVTGTKNIQYF
DNA: TGTGCCAGCAGCTTGGTTACAGGGACCAAAAACATTCAGTACTTC